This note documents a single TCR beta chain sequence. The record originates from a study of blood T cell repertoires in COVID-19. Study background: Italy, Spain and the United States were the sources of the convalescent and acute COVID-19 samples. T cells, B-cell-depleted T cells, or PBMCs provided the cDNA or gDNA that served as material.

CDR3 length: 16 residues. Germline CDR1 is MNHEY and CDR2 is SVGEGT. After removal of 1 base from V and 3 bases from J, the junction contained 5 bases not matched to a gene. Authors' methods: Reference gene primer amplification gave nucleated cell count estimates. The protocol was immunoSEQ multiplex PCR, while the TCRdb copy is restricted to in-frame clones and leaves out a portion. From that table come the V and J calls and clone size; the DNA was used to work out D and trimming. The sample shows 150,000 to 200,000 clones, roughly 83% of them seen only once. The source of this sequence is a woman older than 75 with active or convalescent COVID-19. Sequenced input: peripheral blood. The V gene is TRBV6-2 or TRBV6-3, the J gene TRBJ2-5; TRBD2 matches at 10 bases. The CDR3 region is CASSYFLAGEKETQYF. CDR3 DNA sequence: TGTGCCAGCAGTTACTTTCTAGCGGGAGAAAAAGAGACCCAGTACTTC.